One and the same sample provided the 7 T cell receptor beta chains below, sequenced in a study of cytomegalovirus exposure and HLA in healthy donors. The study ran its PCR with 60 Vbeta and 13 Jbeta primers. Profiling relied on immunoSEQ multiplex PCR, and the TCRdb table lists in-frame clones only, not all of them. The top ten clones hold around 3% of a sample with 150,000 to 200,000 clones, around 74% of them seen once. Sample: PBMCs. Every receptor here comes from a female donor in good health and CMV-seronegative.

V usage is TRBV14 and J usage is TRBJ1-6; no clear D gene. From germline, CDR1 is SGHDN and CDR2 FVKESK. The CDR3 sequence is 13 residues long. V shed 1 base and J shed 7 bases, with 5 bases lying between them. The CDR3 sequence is CASSQVLNSPLHF. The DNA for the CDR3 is TGTGCCAGCAGCCAAGTCTTGAATTCACCCCTCCACTTT.

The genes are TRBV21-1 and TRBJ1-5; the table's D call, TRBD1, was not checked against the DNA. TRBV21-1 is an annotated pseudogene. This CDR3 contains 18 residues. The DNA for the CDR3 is TGTGCCAGCAGACCTGACAGGGGGCGGACTTATAGCAATCAGCCCCAGCATTTT. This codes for CASRPDRGRTYSNQPQHF.

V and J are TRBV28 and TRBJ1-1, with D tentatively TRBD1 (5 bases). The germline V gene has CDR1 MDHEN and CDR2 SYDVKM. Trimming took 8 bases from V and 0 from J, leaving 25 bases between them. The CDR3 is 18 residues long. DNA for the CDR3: TGTGCCAGCTTCCCCCCGCGGAGGGGTCTCCATATGAACACTGAAGCTTTCTTT. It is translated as CASFPPRRGLHMNTEAFF.

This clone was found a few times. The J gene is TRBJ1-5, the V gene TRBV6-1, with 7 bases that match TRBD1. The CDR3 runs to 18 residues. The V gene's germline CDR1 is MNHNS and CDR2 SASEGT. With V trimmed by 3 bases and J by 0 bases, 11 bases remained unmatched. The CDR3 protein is CASSEGQLTFYSNQPQHF. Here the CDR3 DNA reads TGTGCCAGCAGTGAGGGACAGTTAACCTTTTATAGCAATCAGCCCCAGCATTTT.

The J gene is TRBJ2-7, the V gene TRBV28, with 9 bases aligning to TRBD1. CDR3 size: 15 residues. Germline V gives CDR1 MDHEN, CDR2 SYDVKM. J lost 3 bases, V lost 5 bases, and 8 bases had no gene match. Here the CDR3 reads CASSTFGQGSYEQYF. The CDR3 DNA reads TGTGCCAGCAGTACCTTTGGACAGGGGAGCTACGAGCAGTACTTC. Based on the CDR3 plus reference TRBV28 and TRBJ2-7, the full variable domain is DVKVTQSSRYLVKRTGEKVFLECVQDMDHENMFWYRQDPGLGLRLIYFSYDVKMKEKGDIPEGYSVSREKKERFSLILESASTNQTSMYLCASSTFGQGSYEQYFGPGTRLTVT.

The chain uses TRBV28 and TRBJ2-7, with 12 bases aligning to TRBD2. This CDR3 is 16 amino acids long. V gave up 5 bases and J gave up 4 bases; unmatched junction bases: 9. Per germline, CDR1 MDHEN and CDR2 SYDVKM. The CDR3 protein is CASSRLAGGPEYEQYF. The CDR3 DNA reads TGTGCCAGCAGTCGTCTAGCGGGAGGGCCGGAATACGAGCAGTACTTC.

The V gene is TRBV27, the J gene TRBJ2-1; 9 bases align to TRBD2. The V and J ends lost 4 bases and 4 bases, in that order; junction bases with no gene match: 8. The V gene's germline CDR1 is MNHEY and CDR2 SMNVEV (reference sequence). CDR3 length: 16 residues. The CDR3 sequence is CASSWRAGGPYNEQFF. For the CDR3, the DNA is TGTGCCAGCAGTTGGAGAGCGGGAGGCCCATACAATGAGCAGTTCTTC.